Shown below are 2 T cell receptor beta chains from a single sample sequenced in a study of brain T cells in children with intractable seizures. The repertoire was sequenced with immunoSEQ multiplex PCR; TCRdb's copy has only in-frame clones and lacks some. The sample shows hundreds of thousands of clones, about 93% of them seen only once. The time point: blood from clinic visit 5 months post-surgery; TSC patient then seizure free. The source material was peripheral blood, sampled approximately 5 months after surgery. The receptors shown here come from a boy younger than two with tuberous sclerosis and intractable seizures.

The chain couples TRBV24-1 to TRBJ2-2, with D perhaps matching TRBD1 (5 bases). V lost 0 bases and J lost 0, with 13 bases in between. In germline, CDR1 is KGHDR, CDR2 SFDVKD. The CDR3 contains 18 residues. The CDR3 sequence: CATSDLPGSGPNTGELFF. The CDR3 DNA sequence: TGTGCCACCAGTGATTTGCCTGGGTCAGGGCCGAACACCGGGGAGCTGTTTTTT.

The chain recombines TRBV3-1 (or the pseudogene TRBV3-2) with TRBJ1-2; D unresolved. Trimming took off 4 bases at V and 5 bases at J, with 8 bases between the two ends. CDR1 and CDR2 from the germline V gene are LGHDT and YNNKEL (reference sequence). The CDR3 has 12 residues. CDR3 in DNA: TGTGCCAGCAGCCTCAAAGGGTATGGCTACACCTTC. As protein: CASSLKGYGYTF.